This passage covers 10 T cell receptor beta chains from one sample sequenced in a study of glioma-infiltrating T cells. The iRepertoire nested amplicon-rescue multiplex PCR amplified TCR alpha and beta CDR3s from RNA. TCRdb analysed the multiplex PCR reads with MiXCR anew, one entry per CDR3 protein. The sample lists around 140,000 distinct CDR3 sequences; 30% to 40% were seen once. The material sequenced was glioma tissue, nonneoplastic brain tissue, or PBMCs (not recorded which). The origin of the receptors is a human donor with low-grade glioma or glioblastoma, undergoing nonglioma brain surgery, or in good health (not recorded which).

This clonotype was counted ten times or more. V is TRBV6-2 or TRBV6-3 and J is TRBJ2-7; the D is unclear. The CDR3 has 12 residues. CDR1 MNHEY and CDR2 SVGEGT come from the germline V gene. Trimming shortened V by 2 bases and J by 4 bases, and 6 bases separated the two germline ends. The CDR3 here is CASSYEEYEQYF. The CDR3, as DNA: TGTGCCAGCAGTTACGAGGAGTACGAGCAGTACTTC.

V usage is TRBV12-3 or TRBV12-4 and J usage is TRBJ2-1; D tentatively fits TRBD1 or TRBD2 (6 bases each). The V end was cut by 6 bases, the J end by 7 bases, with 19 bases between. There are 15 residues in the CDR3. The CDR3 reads CASRKRGAVENEQFF. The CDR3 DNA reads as TGTGCCAGCAGGAAAAGGGGGGCTGTAGAAAATGAGCAGTTCTTC.

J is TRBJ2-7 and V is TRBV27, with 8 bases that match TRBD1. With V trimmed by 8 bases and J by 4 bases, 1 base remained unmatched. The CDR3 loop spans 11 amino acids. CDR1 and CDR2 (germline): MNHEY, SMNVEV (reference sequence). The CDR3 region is CASGQGYEQYF. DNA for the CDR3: TGTGCCAGCGGACAGGGTTACGAGCAGTACTTC.

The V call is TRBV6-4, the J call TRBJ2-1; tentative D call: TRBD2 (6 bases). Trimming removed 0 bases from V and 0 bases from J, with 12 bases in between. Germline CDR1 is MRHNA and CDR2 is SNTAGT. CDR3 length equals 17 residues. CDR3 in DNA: TGTGCCAGCAGTGACTCGAGTCCGGGACTCTCCTACAATGAGCAGTTCTTC. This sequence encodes CASSDSSPGLSYNEQFF.

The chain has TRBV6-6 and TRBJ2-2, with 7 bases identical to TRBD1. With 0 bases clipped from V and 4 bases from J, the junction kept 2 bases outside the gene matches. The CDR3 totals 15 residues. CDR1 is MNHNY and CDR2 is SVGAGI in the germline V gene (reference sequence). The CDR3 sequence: CASSYSAGGTGELFF. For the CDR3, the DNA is TGTGCCAGCAGTTACTCGGCAGGGGGCACCGGGGAGCTGTTTTTT.

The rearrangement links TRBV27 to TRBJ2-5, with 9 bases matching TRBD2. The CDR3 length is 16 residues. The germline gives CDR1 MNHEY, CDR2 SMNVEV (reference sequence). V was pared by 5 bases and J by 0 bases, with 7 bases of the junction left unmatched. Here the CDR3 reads CASSRTTSGYQETQYF. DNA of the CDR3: TGTGCCAGCAGTCGAACTACTAGCGGGTACCAAGAGACCCAGTACTTC.

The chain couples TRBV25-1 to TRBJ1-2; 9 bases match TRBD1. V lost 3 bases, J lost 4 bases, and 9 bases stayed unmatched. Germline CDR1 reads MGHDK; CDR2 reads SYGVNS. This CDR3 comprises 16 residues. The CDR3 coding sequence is TGTGCCAGCAGTGATCACGGGACAGGGATATCCTATGGCTACACCTTC. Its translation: CASSDHGTGISYGYTF.

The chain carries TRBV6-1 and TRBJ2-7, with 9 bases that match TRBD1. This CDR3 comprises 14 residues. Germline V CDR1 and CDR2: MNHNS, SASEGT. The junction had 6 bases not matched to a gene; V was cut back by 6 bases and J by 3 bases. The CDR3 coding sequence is TGTGCCAGCAGGGGGCTGGACAGGGGCTACGAGCAGTACTTC. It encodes CASRGLDRGYEQYF.

The CDR3 DNA reads TGCAGTGCTAGTGGAACTTTCTACGAGCAGTACTTC. As protein: CSASGTFYEQYF. The J gene is TRBJ2-7, the V gene TRBV20-1; the D is unclear. The CDR3 length is 12 residues. Germline V gene sequence: CDR1 DFQATT, CDR2 SNEGSKA (reference sequence). Trimming cost V 3 bases and J 3 bases, with 9 bases left between them.

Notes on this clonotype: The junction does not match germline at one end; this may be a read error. The DNA for the CDR3 is TGTGCCAGCAGATTCCGACTAGCGGGGGCCTACAATGAGCAGATCTTC. It yields the protein CASRFRLAGAYNEQIF. V gene TRBV6-2 or TRBV6-3 combines with J gene TRBJ2-1, with TRBD2 matching over 12 bases. The CDR3 totals 16 residues. Germline CDR1 MNHEY, CDR2 SVGEGT.